The clone carrying this TCR beta chain showed up many times. Its antigen remains unidentified. The time point is: sample taken at primary tumor resection. Whole RNA came from tumor, nontumor lung or frozen PBMC and was sequenced without being sorted. The sample originates from a study of spatial heterogeneity in lung cancer. Study overall: Sequence detection consistently recorded a greater number of beta-chain than alpha-chain sequences. Whole-study results and caveats: Ubiquitous expanded tumor TCRs surfaced in blood more at resection than they did at follow-up.

The CDR3 is 16 residues long. Germline CDR1 DFQATT, CDR2 SNEGSKA (reference sequence). The V end lost 0 bases, the J end lost 7 bases, and 18 bases lay between the germline ends. TCR cDNA molecules were tagged individually, and each one carried a unique molecular identifier. TCRdb re-derived calls from the 5' RACE reads in MiXCR, one entry per CDR3 protein. Counted here are about 48,000 distinct CDR3 sequences, approximately 5% occurring once; the ten biggest clones make up around 10%. This material consisted of PBMCs, taken at surgery. The J gene is TRBJ2-2, the V gene TRBV20-1; possible D gene TRBD2, 6 bases. This sequence was found in a male donor with early-stage non-small cell lung cancer. The CDR3 nucleotides are TGCAGTGCTAGAGACCCTTTGGGGGGTGAGGGCGGGGAGCTGTTTTTT. This gives the protein CSARDPLGGEGGELFF.